This T cell receptor beta chain came from a study of blood T cell repertoires in COVID-19. About the study: PBMCs, B-cell-depleted T cells, or T cells were the source of the cDNA or gDNA that made up the material.

Per the study methods: Amplifying reference gene primers gave estimates of nucleated cell counts. Sequencing was performed with immunoSEQ multiplex PCR; in TCRdb, only in-frame clones are kept and a portion is missing. From that table come the V and J calls and clone size; the DNA was used to work out D and trimming. The data contain about 74,000 clones, about nine tenths of them singletons. Trimming left V 3 bases short and J 2 bases short, with 14 bases between. Germline V lookup: CDR1 KGHSH, CDR2 LQKENI. CDR3 length: 15 amino acids. Sequencing was done on a sample of peripheral blood. The sequence derives from a man in his fifties with acute or convalescent COVID-19. The V gene is TRBV18, the J gene TRBJ2-7; D perhaps matches TRBD1 (6 bases). The CDR3: CASSPLTGSTYEQYF. In nucleotides, the CDR3 is TGTGCCAGCTCACCCTTGACAGGTAGTACCTACGAGCAGTACTTC.